This entry describes one T cell receptor (beta chain). Its antigen remains unidentified. Read sequence stops 3 residues before the CDR3 end, and the germline J gene provides the missing end. Only in-frame clones appear in the TCRdb table, and some are missing; sequencing was by immunoSEQ multiplex PCR. This sample contains 25,000 to 30,000 clones. This sample is part of a study of T cells in women clearing cervical HPV infection. The overall study: With HLA typing for only a few women, HLA confounding remains possible. Study-level results: CIN3+ cases had significantly higher TCR repertoire richness than controls, but evenness did not differ.

The CDR3 runs 15 residues. Germline trimming cut 5 bases from V and 4 bases from J; bases unmatched to any gene: 9. Germline CDR1 is SGHAT and CDR2 is FQNNGV. The chain carries TRBV11-2 and TRBJ1-2, with 8 bases identical to TRBD1. Sample: blood buffy coat. The receptor comes from a woman aged 18 to 69 with a cervical HPV16 infection that either progressed to CIN3+ or cleared (not recorded which). The CDR3 protein is CASSLTGDALYGYTF. CDR3 DNA (partial): TGTGCCAGCAGCCTGACAGGGGACGCCCTCTATGGC.